Listed here are 30 T cell receptor beta chains from one sample, sequenced in a study of blood T cell repertoires in COVID-19. The repertoire was sequenced with immunoSEQ multiplex PCR; TCRdb's copy has only in-frame clones and lacks some. There are some 220,000 clones in the sample; more than 80% occur only once, and roughly 1.2% lies in the top ten. The specimen sequenced was peripheral blood. The source is a woman aged 30 to 39 with COVID-19, enrolled during active disease.

V gene TRBV6-5 combines with J gene TRBJ1-2, with TRBD1 matching over 9 bases. J gave up 6 bases and V 6 bases, and 11 bases lay outside the gene matches. Germline CDR1 and CDR2: MNHEY and SVGAGI. The CDR3 contains 15 residues. DNA for the CDR3: TGTGCCAGCAGCGGTATAGGACAGGGGTACGATGGCTACACCTTC. It translates to CASSGIGQGYDGYTF.

The chain couples TRBV9 to TRBJ2-5; 8 bases align to TRBD1. J was trimmed by 4 bases and V by 3 bases; bases with no gene match: 5. Germline V CDR1 and CDR2: SGDLS, YYNGEE. There are 14 residues in the CDR3. The DNA for the CDR3 is TGTGCCAGCAGCGCGAAGGACAGGGCAGAGACCCAGTACTTC. Encoded protein: CASSAKDRAETQYF.

The chain employs TRBV10-2 and TRBJ1-4; 10 bases fit TRBD1. The germline V gene encodes CDR1 WSHSY and CDR2 SAAADI. The CDR3 is 14 residues long. J gave up 8 bases and V 6 bases, and 6 bases lay outside the gene matches. For the CDR3, the DNA is TGCGCCAGCAGCCCCGGGACAGGGGTCGAAAAACTGTTTTTT. Residues: CASSPGTGVEKLFF.

This chain connects TRBV25-1 to TRBJ2-1, with TRBD2 matching 7 bases. Germline CDR1 reads MGHDK; CDR2 reads SYGVNS. CDR3 length: 14 amino acids. V was pared by 8 bases and J by 6 bases, with 10 bases of the junction left unmatched. The CDR3 loop reads CASERDGGPNEQFF. The CDR3 coding sequence is TGTGCCAGCGAGCGGGACGGCGGGCCCAATGAGCAGTTCTTC. The complete variable domain, with remaining parts taken from reference TRBV25-1 and TRBJ2-1, reads EADIYQTPRYLVIGTGKKITLECSQTMGHDKMYWYQQDPGMELHLIHYSYGVNSTEKGDLSSESTVSRIRTEHFPLTLESARPSHTSQYLCASERDGGPNEQFFGPGTRLTVL.

The chain combines TRBV9 with TRBJ1-2, with D tentatively TRBD1 (6 bases). The CDR3 spans 14 residues. The germline CDR1 and CDR2 sequences are SGDLS and YYNGEE. V lost 3 bases to trimming and J lost 1 base, with 10 bases between them. CDR3 sequence reads: CASSGTGSNYGYTF. CDR3 nucleotides: TGTGCCAGCAGCGGAACAGGGAGTAACTATGGCTACACCTTC.

J is TRBJ2-7 and V is TRBV14; D is perhaps TRBD1 (6 bases). Trimming stripped 2 bases from V and 9 bases from J, with 23 bases between. Germline CDR1 and CDR2: SGHDN and FVKESK. The CDR3 sequence is 16 residues long. This CDR3 reads CASSQNRDTKLTGQYF. CDR3 coding DNA: TGTGCCAGCAGCCAAAACCGGGACACCAAGTTGACCGGGCAGTACTTC.

This clone was recorded a few times. V gene TRBV5-1 combines with J gene TRBJ2-5, with D possibly being TRBD2 (6 bases). The CDR3 covers 14 residues. The V gene's germline CDR1 is SGHRS and CDR2 YFSETQ. The V and J ends lost 4 bases and 3 bases respectively, with 13 bases between them. For the CDR3, the DNA is TGCGCCAGCAGCGGTCTAGCGCCCGAAGAGACCCAGTACTTC. Translating it yields CASSGLAPEETQYF.

The chain links TRBV4-3 to TRBJ2-5; 11 positions agree with TRBD2. The junction had 13 bases not matched to a gene; V was cut back by 0 bases and J by 4 bases. Germline V gene sequence: CDR1 LGHNA, CDR2 YSLEER. The CDR3 covers 19 residues. The CDR3 DNA reads as TGCGCCAGCAGCCAAGATCCGTTTAGCGGGGGGGCCCGAATAGAGACCCAGTACTTC. This sequence encodes CASSQDPFSGGARIETQYF.

The chain recombines TRBV11-2 with TRBJ2-7; 7 positions agree with TRBD1. Germline CDR1 SGHAT, CDR2 FQNNGV. This CDR3 comprises 11 residues. J lost 5 bases, V lost 5 bases, and 0 bases had no gene match. The CDR3 protein is CASSQGDEQYF. The DNA of the CDR3 is TGTGCCAGCAGCCAGGGGGACGAGCAGTACTTC.

V usage is TRBV7-9 and J usage is TRBJ2-7; TRBD1 might be the D (5 bases). The CDR3 totals 12 residues. Germline loops: CDR1 SEHNR, CDR2 FQNEAQ (reference sequence). The germline V and J ends were trimmed by 8 bases and 2 bases, with 10 bases remaining between them. In DNA, the CDR3 is TGTGCCAGCGGGGTGGGGCCCTACGAGCAGTACTTC. It codes for CASGVGPYEQYF.

This chain links TRBV5-4 with TRBJ1-2; a weak D match, TRBD1 (6 bases). CDR1 is SGHNT, CDR2 YYREEE, per germline (reference sequence). This CDR3 is built from 15 residues. With 0 bases removed from V and 3 bases from J, the gap between germline ends came to 12 bases. The CDR3 here is CASSLVGRGYYGYTF. The CDR3 nucleotides read TGTGCCAGCAGCTTGGTCGGCAGGGGTTACTATGGCTACACCTTC.

V usage is TRBV3-1 (or the pseudogene TRBV3-2) and J usage is TRBJ2-1; 14 nucleotides align to TRBD2. The CDR3 has 16 amino acids. Per the germline V gene, CDR1 is LGHDT and CDR2 is YNNKEL (reference sequence). V was pared by 4 bases and J by 7 bases, with 6 bases of the junction left unmatched. CDR3 sequence (DNA): TGTGCCAGCAGCCTGGGACTAGCGGGAGCGGGGAATGAGCAGTTCTTC. Translation gives CASSLGLAGAGNEQFF.

This clone was seen more than once but under ten times. This chain links TRBV14 with TRBJ1-2; no reliable D call. Trimming pared 0 bases from V and 2 bases from J, leaving 7 bases between. The germline CDR1 and CDR2 sequences are SGHDN and FVKESK. The CDR3 is 14 amino acids. The CDR3 protein is CASSQESYNYGYTF. The CDR3 nucleotides read TGTGCCAGCAGCCAAGAAAGCTACAACTATGGCTACACCTTC.

This clone was detected a few times. The chain links TRBV6-4 to TRBJ2-2, with a weak D call TRBD1 (6 bases). The CDR3 runs to 16 residues. Looked up from germline, CDR1 is MRHNA and CDR2 is SNTAGT. Trimming left V 4 bases short and J 1 base short, with 13 bases between. The CDR3 DNA sequence: TGTGCCAGCAGTGCTGCAGAGACAGGGAACACCGGGGAGCTGTTTTTT. It codes for CASSAAETGNTGELFF.

The chain recombines TRBV7-9 with TRBJ1-5; 7 bases are a match to TRBD1. The CDR3 spans 13 residues. The J segment lost 7 bases and the V segment lost 9 bases, leaving 9 bases of the junction unmatched. The germline CDR1 and CDR2 sequences are SEHNR and FQNEAQ (reference sequence). This chain's CDR3 is CASSVRDSQPQHF. The CDR3 region has the DNA TGTGCCAGTAGCGTACGGGACAGCCAGCCCCAGCATTTT. Variable domain in full (rest from reference TRBV7-9 and TRBJ1-5): DTGVSQNPRHKITKRGQNVTFRCDPISEHNRLYWYRQTLGQGPEFLTYFQNEAQLEKSRLLSDRFSAERPKGSFSTLEIQRTEQGDSAMYLCASSVRDSQPQHFGDGTRLSIL.

The J gene is TRBJ2-2, the V gene TRBV7-2; 7 bases fit TRBD2. The CDR3 is 17 residues long. V was pared by 3 bases and J by 8 bases, with 15 bases of the junction left unmatched. Germline loops: CDR1 SGHTA, CDR2 FQGNSA. The CDR3 sequence is CASSFIPSASGGGELFF. The CDR3 DNA follows: TGTGCCAGCAGCTTTATCCCTTCCGCCTCGGGGGGTGGGGAGCTGTTTTTT.

The chain has TRBV6-6 and TRBJ2-1; 8 bases map to TRBD1. Per germline, CDR1 MNHNY and CDR2 SVGAGI (reference sequence). CDR3 length: 15 residues. V gave up 4 bases and J gave up 7 bases; unmatched junction bases: 9. CDR3 region: CASSLGTGYRNEQFF. The CDR3 nucleotides read TGTGCCAGCAGTTTAGGGACAGGTTACAGGAATGAGCAGTTCTTC.

The rearrangement joins TRBV5-1 to TRBJ1-2, with a possible D match to TRBD1 (6 bases). Germline V lookup: CDR1 SGHRS, CDR2 YFSETQ. The CDR3 totals 14 residues. Between the trimmed V and J ends, which lost 1 base and 2 bases, there was a span of 9 bases. CDR3 coding DNA: TGCGCCAGCAGCTTGTCTACAGGGAACTATGGCTACACCTTC. Translating gives CASSLSTGNYGYTF.

The chain uses TRBV19 and TRBJ1-1, with a tentative D call TRBD1 (6 bases). Germline loops: CDR1 LNHDA, CDR2 SQIVND (reference sequence). Trimming left V 4 bases short and J 2 bases short, with 14 bases between. The CDR3 is 15 residues long. CDR3 in DNA: TGTGCCAGTAGTAAATGGGCGGACAGAAACACTGAAGCTTTCTTT. Its translation is CASSKWADRNTEAFF.

V and J are TRBV11-3 and TRBJ2-3, with 7 bases that match TRBD2. J was trimmed by 2 bases and V by 5 bases; bases with no gene match: 7. This CDR3 spans 15 amino acids. Germline V gene lookup returns CDR1 SGHNT and CDR2 YENEEA. Here the CDR3 reads CASSLRTSPTDTQYF. CDR3 DNA: TGTGCCAGCAGCCTACGGACTAGTCCCACAGATACGCAGTATTTT. The whole variable domain, remainder taken from reference TRBV11-3 and TRBJ2-3, is EAGVVQSPRYKIIEKKQPVAFWCNPISGHNTLYWYLQNLGQGPELLIRYENEEAVDDSQLPKDRFSAERLKGVDSTLKIQPAELGDSAVYLCASSLRTSPTDTQYFGPGTRLTVL.

The chain recombines TRBV19 with TRBJ2-7; 7 positions agree with TRBD2. Germline assignment: CDR1 LNHDA and CDR2 SQIVND (reference sequence). Trimming cost V 4 bases and J 5 bases; bases outside gene matches: 8. The CDR3 sequence is 14 residues long. CDR3 nucleotide sequence: TGTGCCAGTAGTACCGGGGGGTACGGTGACGAGCAGTACTTC. Translating gives CASSTGGYGDEQYF.

V usage is TRBV10-3 and J usage is TRBJ2-2, with D possibly matching TRBD1 (5 bases). Germline-derived CDR1 and CDR2 are ENHRY and SYGVKD. V was shortened by 3 bases and J by 2 bases, with 10 bases between the two germline ends. There are 15 residues in the CDR3. The CDR3 sequence: CAISDPQDNTGELFF. For the CDR3, the DNA is TGTGCCATCAGTGATCCACAGGATAACACCGGGGAGCTGTTTTTT.

Only a few counts were recorded for this clone. The genes are TRBV20-1 and TRBJ1-2; D call uncertain. This CDR3 is 11 amino acids long. Germline V gene lookup returns CDR1 DFQATT and CDR2 SNEGSKA (reference sequence). The CDR3 DNA sequence: TGCACTCCTTTGGCGGACTATGGCTACACCTTC. As protein: CTPLADYGYTF.

This rearrangement joins TRBV28 to TRBJ2-7; 11 bases map to TRBD2. The CDR3 has 14 residues. V trimming: 6 bases; J trimming: 4 bases; junction bases outside the gene matches: 5. CDR1 MDHEN and CDR2 SYDVKM come from the germline V gene. The CDR3 loop is CASSPLAGGYEQYF. In nucleotides, the CDR3 is TGTGCCAGCAGCCCTCTAGCGGGGGGTTACGAGCAGTACTTC.

The rearrangement links TRBV5-1 to TRBJ2-3, with TRBD2 matching over 8 bases. Germline assignment: CDR1 SGHRS and CDR2 YFSETQ. The CDR3 covers 15 residues. Trimming cost V 0 bases and J 6 bases; bases outside gene matches: 6. This CDR3 reads CASSLEVGRADTQYF. Here the CDR3 DNA reads TGCGCCAGCAGCTTGGAGGTCGGGAGGGCGGATACGCAGTATTTT.

This rearrangement joins TRBV24-1 to TRBJ2-7; weak D call: TRBD1 (6 bases). This CDR3 spans 12 amino acids. The V gene's germline CDR1 is KGHDR and CDR2 SFDVKD. Trimming removed 5 bases at V and 4 bases at J, with 8 bases between. The CDR3 DNA follows: TGTGCCACCAGTGGGACAGATTACGAGCAGTACTTC. Residues: CATSGTDYEQYF.

This chain joins TRBV19 and TRBJ2-3; 7 bases are a match to TRBD1. Trimming cost V 9 bases and J 1 base; bases outside gene matches: 7. CDR1 is LNHDA, CDR2 SQIVND, per germline (reference sequence). CDR3 size: 14 residues. DNA for the CDR3: TGTGCCAGCAAACCGACAGGGCGCACAGATACGCAGTATTTT. The encoded protein is CASKPTGRTDTQYF.

This chain joins TRBV2 and TRBJ2-1, with 10 bases aligning to TRBD2. V dropped 0 bases and J dropped 9; count of bases not matched to a gene: 11. CDR3 length: 17 residues. Germline-derived CDR1 and CDR2 are SNHLY and FYNNEI. For the CDR3, the DNA is TGTGCCAGCAGTGAAGCTTTCCTAGCGGGAGCAGGGACTGAGCAGTTCTTC. It translates to CASSEAFLAGAGTEQFF.

This chain connects TRBV13 to TRBJ2-3, with 14 bases aligning to TRBD2. Germline V CDR1 and CDR2: PRHDT, FYEKMQ (reference sequence). Unmatched junction bases numbered 8, after V lost 4 bases and J lost 5 bases. The CDR3 has 17 residues. The CDR3 loop is CASSSRSGLAGVDTQYF. CDR3 sequence (DNA): TGTGCCAGCAGCTCCAGGTCGGGACTAGCGGGAGTAGATACGCAGTATTTT. The whole variable domain, filled in from reference TRBV13 and TRBJ2-3, reads AAGVIQSPRHLIKEKRETATLKCYPIPRHDTVYWYQQGPGQDPQFLISFYEKMQSDKGSIPDRFSAQQFSDYHSELNMSSLELGDSALYFCASSSRSGLAGVDTQYFGPGTRLTVL.

V gene TRBV19 combines with J gene TRBJ1-3; D is unclear. This CDR3 has 16 amino acids. Germline V gene data show CDR1 as LNHDA and CDR2 as SQIVND (reference sequence). V lost 5 bases, J lost 1 base, and 15 bases lay in between. This CDR3 is CASSGLSRVSGNTIYF. The CDR3 region has the DNA TGTGCCAGTAGTGGTTTGTCGAGGGTGTCTGGAAACACCATATATTTT.